This passage covers 31 T cell receptor beta chains from one sample sequenced in a study of blood T cell repertoires in COVID-19. Some clones are missing from TCRdb's copy, which holds only in-frame ones; the method was immunoSEQ multiplex PCR. The sample shows hundreds of thousands of clones, 90% of them seen only once. The sequencing sample was made of PBMCs or T cells enriched from blood (not recorded which). These receptors all come from a man in his 60s who had recovered from COVID-19.

The chain has TRBV25-1 and TRBJ1-2, with TRBD1 as a possible D gene (6 bases). The germline V gene has CDR1 MGHDK and CDR2 SYGVNS. V was trimmed by 8 bases and J by 7 bases, leaving 11 bases between them. The CDR3 is 11 amino acids. The CDR3 DNA follows: TGTGCCAGCGGAACAGGGAGTGGCTACACCTTC. Translated, it gives CASGTGSGYTF.

The gene calls are TRBV10-3 and TRBJ1-1; D ambiguous. The germline gives CDR1 ENHRY, CDR2 SYGVKD. The ends were cut back, 6 bases at V and 3 bases at J, with 17 bases in the middle. CDR3 length: 15 residues. CDR3 residues: CAIRAGKGRDTEAFF. The CDR3 DNA sequence: TGTGCCATCAGGGCAGGCAAAGGAAGAGACACTGAAGCTTTCTTT.

The J gene is TRBJ1-2, the V gene TRBV2; TRBD1 is a possible D gene (5 bases). Trimming took off 8 bases at V and 2 bases at J, with 15 bases between the two ends. This CDR3 has 14 residues. Germline loops: CDR1 SNHLY, CDR2 FYNNEI. The CDR3 sequence: CASRPLDRNYGYTF. The CDR3 nucleotides read TGTGCCAGCCGCCCGTTAGACAGAAACTATGGCTACACCTTC.

The chain couples TRBV5-4 to TRBJ2-1, with D perhaps matching TRBD2 (5 bases). V lost 0 bases and J 7 bases, leaving 17 bases between the germline ends. This CDR3 comprises 16 residues. CDR1 is SGHNT and CDR2 is YYREEE in the germline V gene (reference sequence). The CDR3 nucleotides are TGTGCCAGCAGCTTGGCGGGATTTCGAAGCCTGAATGAGCAGTTCTTC. Residues: CASSLAGFRSLNEQFF.

The V call is TRBV10-3, the J call TRBJ2-7; D ambiguous. Germline loops: CDR1 ENHRY, CDR2 SYGVKD. V was shortened by 2 bases and J by 4 bases, with 3 bases between the two germline ends. This CDR3 has 11 amino acids. CDR3 loop: CAISEAYEQYF. Written as DNA, the CDR3 is TGTGCCATCAGTGAGGCGTACGAGCAGTACTTC.

The chain carries TRBV5-1 and TRBJ2-2; 8 positions agree with TRBD2. CDR3 length equals 16 residues. CDR1 and CDR2 from the germline V gene are SGHRS and YFSETQ. V shed 5 bases, J shed 0 bases, and the junction held 6 bases outside the gene matches. The DNA of the CDR3 is TGCGCCAGCAGGGTTGCGGGGGGACCGAACACCGGGGAGCTGTTTTTT. Encoded protein: CASRVAGGPNTGELFF.

The V and J genes are TRBV11-2 and TRBJ2-7; D unresolved. V shed 5 bases and J shed 7 bases, with 15 bases lying between them. The CDR3 extends over 13 amino acids. Germline assignment: CDR1 SGHAT and CDR2 FQNNGV. The CDR3 here is CASSPVRYSEQYF. As DNA, the CDR3 is TGTGCCAGCAGCCCAGTTCGATACAGTGAGCAGTACTTC.

The CDR3 protein is CASSPAGTGRADTQYF. The CDR3 nucleotides are TGTGCCAGCAGCCCAGCCGGGACTGGGAGGGCCGATACGCAGTATTTT. The chain links TRBV7-6 to TRBJ2-3; TRBD2 aligns across 7 bases. The CDR3 has 16 amino acids. The germline V gene encodes CDR1 SGHVS and CDR2 FNYEAQ. The trim removed 5 bases at V and 6 bases at J, leaving 14 bases unmatched.

V is TRBV4-1 and J is TRBJ2-4; the D gene is possibly TRBD1 (6 bases). The V and J ends lost 2 bases and 1 base respectively, with 6 bases between them. CDR1 is MGHRA and CDR2 is YSYEKL in the germline V gene. The CDR3 totals 14 residues. The CDR3, as DNA: TGCGCCAGCAGCCAACAGGGGGCCAAAAACATTCAGTACTTC. It yields the protein CASSQQGAKNIQYF.

The chain couples TRBV7-9 to TRBJ2-7, with TRBD2 matching 10 bases. This CDR3 has 14 amino acids. Losses at the gene ends were 4 bases for V and 6 bases for J; bases not matched to a gene: 6. The germline gives CDR1 SEHNR, CDR2 FQNEAQ (reference sequence). The CDR3 loop is CASSSSGSWSEQYF. DNA of the CDR3: TGTGCCAGCAGCTCTAGCGGGAGTTGGTCCGAGCAGTACTTC.

The chain combines TRBV5-4 with TRBJ2-7; D might be TRBD2 (6 bases). V lost 0 bases and J lost 6, with 10 bases in between. CDR3 length: 13 residues. CDR1 SGHNT and CDR2 YYREEE come from the germline V gene (reference sequence). The CDR3 sequence: CASSLAGVIEQYF. The CDR3 DNA follows: TGTGCCAGCAGCTTGGCGGGGGTTATCGAGCAGTACTTC.

The DNA of the CDR3 is TGCGCCAGCAGCCAAGTGGGACAGGACACTGAAGCTTTCTTT. It translates to CASSQVGQDTEAFF. This chain links TRBV4-3 with TRBJ1-1, with 8 bases aligning to TRBD1. CDR1 LGHNA and CDR2 YSLEER come from the germline V gene. The CDR3 sequence is 14 residues long. After removal of 1 base from V and 3 bases from J, the junction contained 1 base not matched to a gene.

This rearrangement joins TRBV5-1 to TRBJ2-5; 9 bases are shared with TRBD2. The CDR3 runs to 16 residues. Germline lookup yields CDR1 SGHRS and CDR2 YFSETQ. V gave up 4 bases and J gave up 2 bases; unmatched junction bases: 9. The CDR3 DNA is TGCGCCAGCAGCACGGGGTCTAGCGGGACTCAAGAGACCCAGTACTTC. It codes for CASSTGSSGTQETQYF.

CDR3 bases: TGTGCCAGCAGCGTAGGTGGGGCAGGGCTTGGTAATTCACCCCTCCACTTT. This encodes CASSVGGAGLGNSPLHF. The chain employs TRBV9 and TRBJ1-6; a weak D match, TRBD1 (5 bases). CDR1 is SGDLS and CDR2 is YYNGEE in the germline V gene. Trimming stripped 0 bases from V and 6 bases from J, with 16 bases between. CDR3 length equals 17 residues.

This rearrangement joins TRBV7-2 to TRBJ2-1; 9 nucleotides line up with TRBD1. The germline CDR1 and CDR2 sequences are SGHTA and FQGNSA. With 5 bases clipped from V and 6 bases from J, the junction kept 8 bases outside the gene matches. The CDR3 runs to 15 residues. CDR3 DNA sequence: TGTGCCAGCAGCCTAAACAGGGGGCGCACCAATGAGCAGTTCTTC. Translated, it gives CASSLNRGRTNEQFF.

The rearrangement links TRBV4-1 to TRBJ2-1; TRBD2 agrees at 8 bases. This CDR3 has 18 residues. The J segment lost 1 base and the V segment lost 1 base, leaving 9 bases of the junction unmatched. CDR1 MGHRA and CDR2 YSYEKL come from the germline V gene. The CDR3 protein is CASSQVARIAGSYNEQFF. In nucleotides, the CDR3 is TGCGCCAGCAGCCAAGTCGCACGGATAGCGGGATCCTACAATGAGCAGTTCTTC.

This rearrangement joins TRBV5-5 to TRBJ1-2, with 10 bases aligning to TRBD1. Germline V gene lookup returns CDR1 SGHKS and CDR2 YYEKEE (reference sequence). After removal of 5 bases from V and 3 bases from J, the junction contained 4 bases not matched to a gene. The CDR3 runs 14 residues. This CDR3 is CASRRGTGDYGYTF. CDR3 nucleotides: TGTGCCAGCAGAAGGGGGACAGGGGACTATGGCTACACCTTC.

V is TRBV7-3 and J is TRBJ1-2, with TRBD1 matching over 7 bases. The ends lost 5 bases at V and 6 bases at J; junction bases unmatched: 9. From germline, CDR1 is SGHTA and CDR2 FQGTGA. The CDR3 is 14 amino acids. The CDR3 sequence: CASSGTAWNNGYTF. CDR3 in DNA: TGTGCCAGCAGCGGGACAGCTTGGAATAATGGCTACACCTTC. Complete variable domain (other parts from reference TRBV7-3 and TRBJ1-2): GAGVSQTPSNKVTEKGKYVELRCDPISGHTALYWYRQSLGQGPEFLIYFQGTGAADDSGLPNDRFFAVRPEGSVSTLKIQRTERGDSAVYLCASSGTAWNNGYTFGSGTRLTVV.

As for this clone: The junction departs from the called germline gene at one end, perhaps through a read error. This chain connects TRBV7-9 to TRBJ2-7, with TRBD2 matching over 11 bases. The CDR3 consists of 13 residues. CDR1 SEHNR and CDR2 FQNEAQ come from the germline V gene (reference sequence). For the CDR3, the DNA is TGTGCCAGCAGATTAGCGGGGGGGAGCGAGCAGTACTTC. Its protein product is CASRLAGGSEQYF.

The gene calls are TRBV4-1 and TRBJ2-2, with 7 bases fitting TRBD1. V lost 4 bases and J lost 4; bases outside the gene matches: 9. Germline values: CDR1 MGHRA, CDR2 YSYEKL. CDR3 length: 16 amino acids. The DNA of the CDR3 is TGCGCCAGCAGCCGATTACGAGGGGGCGGCACCGGGGAGCTGTTTTTT. It specifies CASSRLRGGGTGELFF.

This clone was counted a single time. J is TRBJ2-7 and V is TRBV7-9; 7 nucleotides line up with TRBD1. Germline V gene data show CDR1 as SEHNR and CDR2 as FQNEAQ (reference sequence). The CDR3 contains 14 residues. The trim removed 4 bases at V and 2 bases at J, leaving 5 bases unmatched. The CDR3 coding sequence is TGTGCCAGCAGCTCGGGACAGCAGACCTACGAGCAGTACTTC. Its translation is CASSSGQQTYEQYF. Full variable domain (remainder filled in from reference TRBV7-9 and TRBJ2-7): DTGVSQNPRHKITKRGQNVTFRCDPISEHNRLYWYRQTLGQGPEFLTYFQNEAQLEKSRLLSDRFSAERPKGSFSTLEIQRTEQGDSAMYLCASSSGQQTYEQYFGPGTRLTVT.

This CDR3 reads CASSVPQDRVRSPLHF. The CDR3 coding sequence is TGTGCCAGCAGCGTACCTCAAGACAGGGTTAGGTCACCCCTCCACTTT. The J gene is TRBJ1-6, the V gene TRBV9; 7 nucleotides line up with TRBD1. Germline V gene lookup returns CDR1 SGDLS and CDR2 YYNGEE. The CDR3 has 16 residues. J gave up 10 bases and V 1 base, and 11 bases lay outside the gene matches.

V usage is TRBV4-1 and J usage is TRBJ1-1; D ambiguous. The CDR3 contains 18 residues. V gave up 0 bases and J gave up 6 bases, with 23 bases separating them. The germline V gene has CDR1 MGHRA and CDR2 YSYEKL. The CDR3 spells CASSQDHGGKGSRSEAFF. CDR3 DNA: TGCGCCAGCAGCCAAGACCATGGAGGTAAGGGCAGTAGATCTGAAGCTTTCTTT.

The chain carries TRBV5-1 and TRBJ1-2; TRBD1 matches at 7 bases. This CDR3 region has 15 residues. Losses at the gene ends were 4 bases for V and 5 bases for J; bases not matched to a gene: 11. Germline CDR1 SGHRS, CDR2 YFSETQ. The CDR3 reads CASSPGLGGEYGYTF. CDR3 nucleotide sequence: TGCGCCAGCAGCCCCGGGTTAGGGGGCGAATATGGCTACACCTTC.

This clone came up once. V and J are TRBV30 and TRBJ1-2, with TRBD1 as a possible D gene (5 bases). V was trimmed by 5 bases and J by 7 bases, leaving 17 bases between them. The CDR3 loop spans 13 amino acids. Germline loops: CDR1 GTSNPN, CDR2 SVGIG (reference sequence). CDR3 amino acids: CAWARTISFGYTF. CDR3 in DNA: TGTGCCTGGGCCAGGACAATCTCATTTGGCTACACCTTC.

V usage is TRBV29-1 and J usage is TRBJ2-7; a weak D match, TRBD2 (6 bases). V shed 4 bases and J shed 2 bases, with 12 bases lying between them. The CDR3 loop spans 13 amino acids. CDR1 is SQVTM, CDR2 ANQGSEA, per germline. Here the CDR3 reads CSVGSSATYEQYF. CDR3 in DNA: TGCAGCGTTGGGTCTAGCGCTACCTACGAGCAGTACTTC.

The chain links TRBV12-3 or TRBV12-4 to TRBJ1-2; D is ambiguous. Trimming shortened V by 6 bases and J by 4 bases, and 12 bases separated the two germline ends. There are 13 residues in the CDR3. The chain's CDR3 is CASSQTYFYGYTF. CDR3 DNA: TGTGCCAGCAGCCAGACTTACTTCTATGGCTACACCTTC.

The rearrangement joins TRBV2 to TRBJ2-7; 9 positions agree with TRBD2. The CDR3 spans 15 residues. The J segment lost 6 bases and the V segment lost 7 bases, leaving 13 bases of the junction unmatched. Looked up from germline, CDR1 is SNHLY and CDR2 is FYNNEI. As DNA, the CDR3 is TGTGCCAGCAAAAAACTAGCGGGTGGATCACGCGAGCAGTACTTC. This codes for CASKKLAGGSREQYF.

V is TRBV13 and J is TRBJ2-7, with D tentatively TRBD2 (6 bases). The CDR3 loop spans 15 amino acids. V was pared by 0 bases and J by 2 bases, with 11 bases between. Germline V gene lookup returns CDR1 PRHDT and CDR2 FYEKMQ (reference sequence). The CDR3 DNA follows: TGTGCCAGCAGCTTAGGCGGGGGATCCACCTACGAGCAGTACTTC. It specifies CASSLGGGSTYEQYF.

The CDR3 reads CASSVLGAREKLFF. CDR3 nucleotide sequence: TGTGCCAGCAGTGTATTGGGGGCCAGGGAAAAACTGTTTTTT. The chain employs TRBV2 and TRBJ1-4; a weak D match, TRBD1 (6 bases). This CDR3 contains 14 residues. The V and J ends lost 4 bases and 8 bases respectively, with 14 bases between them. Germline V gene sequence: CDR1 SNHLY, CDR2 FYNNEI.

This clone came up once. The chain combines TRBV19 with TRBJ1-5, with D unclear. With 5 bases removed from V and 0 bases from J, the gap between germline ends came to 17 bases. Germline values: CDR1 LNHDA, CDR2 SQIVND (reference sequence). The CDR3 spans 17 residues. The CDR3 sequence: CASSVLPGGYSNQPQHF. CDR3 bases: TGTGCCAGTAGTGTCCTCCCGGGAGGCTATAGCAATCAGCCCCAGCATTTT.